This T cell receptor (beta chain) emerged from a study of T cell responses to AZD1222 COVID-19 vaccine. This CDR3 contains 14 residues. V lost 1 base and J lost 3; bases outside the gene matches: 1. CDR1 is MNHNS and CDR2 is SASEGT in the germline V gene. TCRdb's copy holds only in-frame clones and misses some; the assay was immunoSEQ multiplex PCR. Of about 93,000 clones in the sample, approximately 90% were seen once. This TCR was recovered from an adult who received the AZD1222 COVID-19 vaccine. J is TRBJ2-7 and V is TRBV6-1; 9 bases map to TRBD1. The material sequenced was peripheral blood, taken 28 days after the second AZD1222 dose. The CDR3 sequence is CASSEGTGDYEQYF. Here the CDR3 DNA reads TGTGCCAGCAGTGAAGGGACAGGGGACTACGAGCAGTACTTC.